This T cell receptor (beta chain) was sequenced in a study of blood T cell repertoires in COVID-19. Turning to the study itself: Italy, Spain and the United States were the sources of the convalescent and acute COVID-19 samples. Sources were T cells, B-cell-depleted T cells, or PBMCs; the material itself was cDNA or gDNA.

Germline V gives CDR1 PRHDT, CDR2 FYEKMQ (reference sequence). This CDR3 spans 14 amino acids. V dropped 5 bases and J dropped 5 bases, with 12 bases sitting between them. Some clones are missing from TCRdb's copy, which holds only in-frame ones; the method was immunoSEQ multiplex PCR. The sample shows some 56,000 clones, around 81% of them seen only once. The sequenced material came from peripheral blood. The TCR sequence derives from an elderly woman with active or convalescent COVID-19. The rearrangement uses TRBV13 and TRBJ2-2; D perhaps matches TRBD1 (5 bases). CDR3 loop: CASSPPTATGELFF. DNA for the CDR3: TGTGCCAGCAGCCCACCGACAGCTACCGGGGAGCTGTTTTTT.